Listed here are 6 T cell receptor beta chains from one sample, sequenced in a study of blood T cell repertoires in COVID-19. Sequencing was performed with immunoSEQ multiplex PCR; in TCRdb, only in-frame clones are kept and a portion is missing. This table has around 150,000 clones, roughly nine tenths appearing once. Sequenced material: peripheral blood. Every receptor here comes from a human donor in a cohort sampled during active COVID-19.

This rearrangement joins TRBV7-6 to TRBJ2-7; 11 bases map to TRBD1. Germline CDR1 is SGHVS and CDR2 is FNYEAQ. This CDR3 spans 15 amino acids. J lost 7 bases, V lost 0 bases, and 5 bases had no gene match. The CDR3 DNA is TGTGCCAGCAGCTTAGCCGGACAGGGGGCTAGGGAGCAGTACTTC. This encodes CASSLAGQGAREQYF.

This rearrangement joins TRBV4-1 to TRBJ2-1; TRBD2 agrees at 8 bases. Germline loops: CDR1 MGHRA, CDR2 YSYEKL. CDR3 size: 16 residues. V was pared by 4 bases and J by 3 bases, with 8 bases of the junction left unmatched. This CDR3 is CASSPASGPYYNEQFF. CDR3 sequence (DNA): TGCGCCAGCAGCCCAGCTAGCGGGCCTTACTACAATGAGCAGTTCTTC.

CDR3 nucleotides: TGTGCCAGCAGTCAAGGGGGCAATCAGCCCCAGCATTTT. The encoded protein is CASSQGGNQPQHF. This chain joins TRBV6-2 or TRBV6-3 and TRBJ1-5, with D tentatively TRBD1 (5 bases). From germline, CDR1 is MNHEY and CDR2 SVGEGT. CDR3 size: 13 residues. V dropped 5 bases and J dropped 2 bases, with 7 bases sitting between them.

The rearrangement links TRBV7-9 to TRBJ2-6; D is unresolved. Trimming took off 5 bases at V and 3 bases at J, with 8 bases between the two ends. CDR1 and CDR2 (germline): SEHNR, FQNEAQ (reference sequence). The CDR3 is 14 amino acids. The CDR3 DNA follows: TGTGCCAGCAGCCCATCAGATGGGGCCAACGTCCTGACTTTC. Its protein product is CASSPSDGANVLTF.

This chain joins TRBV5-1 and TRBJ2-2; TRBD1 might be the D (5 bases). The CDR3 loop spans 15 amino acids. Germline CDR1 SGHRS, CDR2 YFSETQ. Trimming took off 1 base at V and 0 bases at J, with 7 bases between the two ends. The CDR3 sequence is CASSLSGSNTGELFF. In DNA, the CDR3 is TGCGCCAGCAGCTTGTCAGGGTCGAACACCGGGGAGCTGTTTTTT.

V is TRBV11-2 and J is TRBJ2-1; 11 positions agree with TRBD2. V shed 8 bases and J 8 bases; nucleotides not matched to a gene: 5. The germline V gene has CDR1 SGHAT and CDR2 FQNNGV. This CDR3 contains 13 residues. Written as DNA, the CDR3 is TGTGCCAGCCTAGCGGGAGGAGATGATGAGCAGTTCTTC. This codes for CASLAGGDDEQFF.